What follows describes a single TCR beta chain. TCRdb ran MiXCR on the RT-PCR reads and lists one entry per CDR3 protein. This sample has over 150,000 distinct CDR3 sequences, with 30% found just once. This CDR3 comprises 14 residues. Germline trimming cut 3 bases from V and 5 bases from J; bases unmatched to any gene: 4. This sample was taken from a study of patients and donors after allogeneic stem cell transplantation. This TCR was recovered from a human donor who was either an allogeneic HSCT recipient or a stem cell or donor lymphocyte infusion donor (not recorded which). It is not recorded whose cells these are; they may come from a transplant donor. This sequence joins TRBV12-3 or TRBV12-4 and TRBJ1-5, with TRBD1 matching over 7 bases. Sequencing was performed on blood, either unsorted or a sorted T cell fraction (not recorded which). The CDR3 region has the DNA TGTGCCAGCAGTTTCGGGACAGCGTATCAGCCCCAGCATTTT. It yields the protein CASSFGTAYQPQHF.